A single sample gave rise to the 2 T cell receptor beta chains below, sequenced in a study of cytomegalovirus exposure and HLA in healthy donors. The PCR employed 60 Vbeta primers together with 13 Jbeta primers. Produced via immunoSEQ multiplex PCR; TCRdb's table is partial and in-frame only. In the table there are 60,000 to 80,000 clones, roughly 84% of which are singletons. Sequences were obtained from PBMCs. The receptors come from a woman between 25 and 40 years old in good health and CMV-seronegative.

This chain links TRBV5-6 with TRBJ1-6; 7 bases agree with TRBD1. CDR3 length: 16 residues. J was trimmed by 6 bases and V by 0 bases; bases with no gene match: 6. Looked up from germline, CDR1 is SGHDT and CDR2 is YYEEEE. The DNA of the CDR3 is TGTGCCAGCAGCTTGGTGGGGACAGAGATTAATTCACCCCTCCACTTT. It encodes CASSLVGTEINSPLHF.

The rearrangement uses TRBV5-4 and TRBJ2-1; 12 nucleotides align to TRBD1. This CDR3 is built from 13 residues. Germline lookup yields CDR1 SGHNT and CDR2 YYREEE (reference sequence). V gave up 6 bases and J gave up 8 bases; unmatched junction bases: 3. This CDR3 reads CASKGTGGDEQFF. As DNA, the CDR3 is TGTGCCAGCAAGGGGACAGGGGGCGATGAGCAGTTCTTC.